The TCR beta chain described here comes from a study of blood T cell repertoires in COVID-19. For the study at large: From the United States, Italy and Spain came samples of acute and convalescent COVID-19. Sources were T cells, B-cell-depleted T cells, or PBMCs; the material itself was cDNA or gDNA.

As handled by the study authors: Estimation of nucleated cell counts was performed using reference gene primer amplification. Method: immunoSEQ multiplex PCR; TCRdb's copy keeps in-frame clones and lacks some. V and J calls and clone size are given by that table; D and trimming were obtained from the DNA. Among 190,000 or so clones, approximately 88% were seen once, and the ten largest hold roughly 4.2%. CDR3 length: 16 amino acids. Germline V gene lookup returns CDR1 SGHTS and CDR2 YDEGEE. The ends lost 0 bases at V and 3 bases at J; junction bases unmatched: 8. J is TRBJ2-7 and V is TRBV5-8; 8 bases agree with TRBD1. The material sequenced was peripheral blood. The clonotype was recovered from a woman in her 30s with acute or convalescent COVID-19. The CDR3 reads CASSLARGQGFYEQYF. DNA for the CDR3: TGTGCCAGCAGCTTGGCCAGAGGACAGGGATTCTACGAGCAGTACTTC.